Below are 12 T cell receptor beta chains sequenced from a single sample in a study of shared clonotypes between healthy human individuals. The data were produced by immunoSEQ multiplex PCR, yet TCRdb's version contains in-frame clones alone and is incomplete. The sample contains some 490,000 clones, roughly 80% of which appear only once. Specimen: PBMCs. The receptors come from a woman aged 40 to 50 in good health. Some clones in this sample may be carry-over from other donors' samples.

The chain is built from TRBV9 and TRBJ2-1, with 7 bases lining up with TRBD2. Trimming at V came to 1 base and at J to 5 bases, leaving 9 bases not matched to a gene. CDR3 size: 16 residues. Germline lookup yields CDR1 SGDLS and CDR2 YYNGEE. This CDR3 reads CASSVLSRRENNEQFF. CDR3 sequence (DNA): TGTGCCAGCAGCGTATTGTCGAGGCGGGAGAACAATGAGCAGTTCTTC.

The V gene is TRBV15, the J gene TRBJ2-1, with D possibly called TRBD1 or TRBD2 (5 bases each). Per the germline V gene, CDR1 is LNHNV and CDR2 is YYDKDF (reference sequence). V was cut by 0 bases and J by 7 bases, with 19 bases left in between. This CDR3 has 17 amino acids. DNA for the CDR3: TGTGCCACCAGCAGAGATTGGGACCCCAACGGTGAAAATGAGCAGTTCTTC. This sequence encodes CATSRDWDPNGENEQFF.

This clone was counted at least ten times. The rearrangement links TRBV11-2 to TRBJ2-1, with 7 bases aligning to TRBD2. The V gene end was trimmed by 1 base and the J gene end by 7 bases; junction bases not matched to a gene: 4. CDR1 is SGHAT and CDR2 is FQNNGV in the germline V gene. This CDR3 is 14 amino acids long. This CDR3 is CASSLVSGKNEQFF. As DNA, the CDR3 is TGTGCCAGCAGCTTAGTGAGCGGGAAAAATGAGCAGTTCTTC.

This sequence joins TRBV4-2 and TRBJ2-1, with D possibly called TRBD1 or TRBD2 (6 bases each). V lost 4 bases and J lost 0, with 13 bases in between. Looked up from germline, CDR1 is LGHNA and CDR2 is YNFKEQ. This CDR3 region has 16 residues. CDR3: CASSRGAGSSYNEQFF. CDR3 nucleotides: TGTGCCAGCAGCCGGGGGGCGGGCAGCTCCTACAATGAGCAGTTCTTC.

The chain uses TRBV7-2 and TRBJ1-5; D might be TRBD1 (5 bases). The CDR3 runs 16 residues. V was cut by 3 bases and J by 0 bases, with 12 bases left in between. Germline V CDR1 and CDR2: SGHTA, FQGNSA. CDR3 in amino acids: CASSFAGGASNQPQHF. The CDR3 nucleotides read TGTGCCAGCAGCTTCGCCGGGGGAGCTAGCAATCAGCCCCAGCATTTT.

V usage is TRBV28 and J usage is TRBJ1-2; D not resolved. Germline V gene data show CDR1 as MDHEN and CDR2 as SYDVKM. This CDR3 has 13 amino acids. V was cut by 3 bases and J by 4 bases, with 9 bases left in between. CDR3: CASSFRAGYGYTF. The CDR3 nucleotides read TGTGCCAGCAGTTTCCGGGCGGGCTATGGCTACACCTTC.

V is TRBV7-8 and J is TRBJ2-3; 9 bases map to TRBD1. Looked up from germline, CDR1 is SGHVS and CDR2 is FQNEAQ. The trim removed 5 bases at V and 5 bases at J, leaving 11 bases unmatched. The CDR3 is made up of 16 amino acids. CDR3 sequence reads: CASSLRPGQGIDTQYF. The CDR3 DNA reads TGTGCCAGCAGCCTACGCCCGGGACAGGGAATAGATACGCAGTATTTT.

The V call is TRBV2, the J call TRBJ1-1; possible D gene TRBD1, 6 bases. The CDR3 sequence is 15 residues long. V was pared by 4 bases and J by 2 bases, with 14 bases between. Germline CDR1 SNHLY, CDR2 FYNNEI. The CDR3 here is CASSGRGRGNTEAFF. The CDR3 bases are TGTGCCAGCAGTGGCAGGGGACGGGGAAACACTGAAGCTTTCTTT.

A remark on this clone: A far larger clone is just one base off, so this is likely a read error. This CDR3 is also generated by other DNA sequences in the sample. The CDR3 reads CASSLGGFWAHF. The CDR3 coding sequence is TGTGCAAGCAGCTTAGGAGGGTTTTGGGCCCACTTC. V usage is TRBV7-9 and J usage is TRBJ1-2; D unclear. CDR3 length equals 12 residues. Germline V CDR1 and CDR2: SEHNR, FQNEAQ (reference sequence).

V is TRBV30 and J is TRBJ2-5; a possible D gene is TRBD2 (6 bases). Trimming took 0 bases from V and 5 from J, leaving 10 bases between them. This CDR3 contains 13 residues. Germline assignment: CDR1 GTSNPN and CDR2 SVGIG (reference sequence). The CDR3 sequence is CAWSVLAVETQYF. The DNA of the CDR3 is TGTGCCTGGAGTGTACTAGCCGTGGAGACCCAGTACTTC.

The rearrangement links TRBV9 to TRBJ2-3, with 13 bases matching TRBD2. J gave up 0 bases and V 3 bases, and 1 base lay outside the gene matches. The CDR3 runs 16 residues. Germline V gene sequence: CDR1 SGDLS, CDR2 YYNGEE. CDR3 region: CASSETSGRSTDTQYF. DNA for the CDR3: TGTGCCAGCAGCGAGACTAGCGGGAGGAGCACAGATACGCAGTATTTT.

This rearrangement joins TRBV2 to TRBJ2-7; 8 bases are shared with TRBD2. Germline CDR1 reads SNHLY; CDR2 reads FYNNEI. With V trimmed by 7 bases and J by 2 bases, 10 bases remained unmatched. The CDR3 loop spans 15 amino acids. CDR3 amino acids: CASTIAGRGAYEQYF. CDR3 nucleotides: TGTGCCAGCACCATAGCGGGAAGGGGGGCCTACGAGCAGTACTTC. Together with reference TRBV2 and TRBJ2-7, the CDR3 gives the full variable domain: EPEVTQTPSHQVTQMGQEVILRCVPISNHLYFYWYRQILGQKVEFLVSFYNNEISEKSEIFDDQFSVERPDGSNFTLKIRSTKLEDSAMYFCASTIAGRGAYEQYFGPGTRLTVT.